The 26 T cell receptor beta chains below come from one sample, sequenced in a study of naive and memory T cell subsets. Findings of the study overall: Especially in CD8 cells, naive repertoires contained a few larger clonotypes, possibly CD45RA-re-expressing memory cells.

Both TRBC1 and TRBC2 were covered by a beta constant-region primer of two equimolar oligonucleotides. Ligated cDNA was amplified by four rounds of PCR with nested alpha and beta constant-region primers and SP2. Using its own MiXCR run on the UMI-ligation and nested PCR reads, TCRdb lists one record per CDR3 protein. Seen here are 150,000 or so distinct CDR3 sequences, about 23% observed once, and the top ten hold 0.11%. Their antigen targets remain unknown. Sample: naive CD4+ T cells from blood. Receptors were obtained from a human donor in good health.

The chain carries TRBV5-1 and TRBJ2-1, with D possibly being TRBD1 (6 bases). V shed 4 bases and J shed 6 bases, with 17 bases lying between them. CDR1 and CDR2 from the germline V gene are SGHRS and YFSETQ. CDR3 size: 15 residues. CDR3 region: CASSHTGNFGNEQFF. In nucleotides, the CDR3 is TGCGCCAGCAGCCATACAGGGAATTTCGGCAATGAGCAGTTCTTC.

The chain couples TRBV28 to TRBJ2-1, with D perhaps TRBD2 (6 bases). This CDR3 has 12 residues. Germline CDR1 reads MDHEN; CDR2 reads SYDVKM. V dropped 2 bases and J dropped 13 bases, with 12 bases sitting between them. The CDR3 DNA follows: TGTGCCAGCAGTTTAGTAGCGGAGACTCAGTTCTTC. Translation: CASSLVAETQFF.

The J gene is TRBJ2-5, the V gene TRBV30; D unclear. V lost 2 bases to trimming and J lost 1 base, with 2 bases between them. CDR3 size: 11 residues. Germline lookup yields CDR1 GTSNPN and CDR2 SVGIG (reference sequence). The CDR3 DNA reads TGTGCCTGGAGTCCCCAAGAGACCCAGTACTTC. It codes for CAWSPQETQYF.

The table lists this clonotype with a few counts. The chain has TRBV12-3 or TRBV12-4 and TRBJ2-1; 11 bases align to TRBD2. V was clipped by 3 bases and J by 2 bases; unmatched bases: 9. This CDR3 comprises 18 residues. The CDR3 coding sequence is TGTGCCAGCAGTTTCGCGGGCCTAGCGGGGGGTACCTACAATGAGCAGTTCTTC. This encodes CASSFAGLAGGTYNEQFF.

This clonotype has a handful of counts. The genes are TRBV6-5 and TRBJ1-2; D remains ambiguous. The V end lost 2 bases, the J end lost 6 bases, and 19 bases lay between the germline ends. Germline CDR1 is MNHEY and CDR2 is SVGAGI. This CDR3 region has 16 residues. The CDR3 sequence: CASSYAPTRGIHGYTF. As DNA, the CDR3 is TGTGCCAGCAGTTACGCACCAACCCGTGGGATCCATGGCTACACCTTC.

This clonotype was detected a few times. The CDR3 sequence is CASSLARAGPYNEQFF. The CDR3, as DNA: TGTGCCAGCAGCTTAGCGCGGGCAGGTCCCTACAATGAGCAGTTCTTC. This sequence joins TRBV7-8 and TRBJ2-1, with a possible D match to TRBD2 (5 bases). The CDR3 length is 16 residues. Trimming shortened V by 0 bases and J by 2 bases, and 11 bases separated the two germline ends. Germline CDR1 and CDR2: SGHVS and FQNEAQ.

The chain employs TRBV12-3 or TRBV12-4 and TRBJ2-3; 8 nucleotides align to TRBD2. V shed 5 bases, J shed 4 bases, and the junction held 2 bases outside the gene matches. CDR3 length: 13 residues. DNA of the CDR3: TGTGCCAGCAGTCCGGGAGGGTCAGATACGCAGTATTTT. It codes for CASSPGGSDTQYF.

The V call is TRBV18, the J call TRBJ2-2, with TRBD1 identical over 7 bases. The CDR3 runs 15 residues. Trimming removed 5 bases from V and 6 bases from J; junction bases left unmatched: 9. Germline V gene lookup returns CDR1 KGHSH and CDR2 LQKENI. CDR3 in amino acids: CASSSGQVLPGELFF. CDR3 nucleotides: TGTGCCAGCTCATCAGGACAGGTCCTACCCGGGGAGCTGTTTTTT.

The CDR3 region has the DNA TGTGCCAGCAGTCCCGGGCAAATCCCCTACGAGCAGTACTTC. Its translation is CASSPGQIPYEQYF. The chain couples TRBV12-3 or TRBV12-4 to TRBJ2-7; D remains unclear. V lost 5 bases and J 2 bases, leaving 13 bases between the germline ends. This CDR3 has 14 amino acids.

V gene TRBV30 combines with J gene TRBJ2-7; 12 bases fit TRBD2. The J segment lost 0 bases and the V segment lost 2 bases, leaving 8 bases of the junction unmatched. The CDR3 sequence is 17 residues long. In germline, CDR1 is GTSNPN, CDR2 SVGIG (reference sequence). The CDR3 DNA follows: TGTGCCTGGAGTCTAGCGGGGGGGTTTTCTAGCTCCTACGAGCAGTACTTC. It encodes CAWSLAGGFSSSYEQYF.

This clonotype was observed a few times. The rearrangement uses TRBV20-1 and TRBJ2-3; D might be TRBD1 or TRBD2, each matching 6 bases. The germline gives CDR1 DFQATT, CDR2 SNEGSKA (reference sequence). This CDR3 has 13 residues. The V and J ends lost 7 bases and 1 base respectively, with 12 bases between them. CDR3 sequence (DNA): TGCAGTGTCTCCGGGGGCCGCACAGATACGCAGTATTTT. Translated: CSVSGGRTDTQYF.

The DNA for the CDR3 is TGCAGTGCTAGAGAGAGGGGGAGGCAGCCCCAGCATTTT. Its protein product is CSARERGRQPQHF. V gene TRBV20-1 combines with J gene TRBJ1-5; TRBD1 is a possible D gene (6 bases). V was trimmed by 0 bases and J by 7 bases, leaving 10 bases between them. Germline V lookup: CDR1 DFQATT, CDR2 SNEGSKA (reference sequence). This CDR3 region has 13 residues.

The chain links TRBV29-1 to TRBJ1-3, with D hard to call. The CDR3 is 14 amino acids. Germline V CDR1 and CDR2: SQVTM, ANQGSEA. V shed 6 bases and J shed 0 bases, with 12 bases lying between them. CDR3 in DNA: TGCAGCGTAAAGCAGGATGCCTCTGGAAACACCATATATTTT. Translated: CSVKQDASGNTIYF.

V is TRBV4-3 and J is TRBJ2-7; D uncertain. Trimming stripped 4 bases from V and 1 base from J, with 11 bases between. Germline assignment: CDR1 LGHNA and CDR2 YSLEER. The CDR3 totals 14 residues. The CDR3 nucleotides read TGCGCCAGCAGCCTGATGGCTACATCCTACGAGCAGTACTTC. As protein: CASSLMATSYEQYF.

This clonotype was seen a few times. The V gene is TRBV3-1, the J gene TRBJ1-1, with 12 bases matching TRBD1. In germline, CDR1 is LGHDT, CDR2 YNNKEL (reference sequence). The V segment lost 5 bases and the J segment 5 bases; nucleotides outside the gene matches: 6. The CDR3 is made up of 15 amino acids. The CDR3 DNA reads TGTGCCAGCAGCTTGGGACAGGGGGCCCGGACTGAAGCTTTCTTT. Translation gives CASSLGQGARTEAFF.

This clonotype occurred many times. The chain carries TRBV11-2 and TRBJ1-5, with D hard to call. The germline V gene has CDR1 SGHAT and CDR2 FQNNGV. The CDR3 consists of 16 residues. Trimming removed 1 base from V and 4 bases from J, with 14 bases in between. CDR3 DNA: TGTGCCAGCAGCTTAGTCTCTGGGTCCTATAATCAGCCCCAGCATTTT. It specifies CASSLVSGSYNQPQHF.

The chain joins TRBV6-6 to TRBJ1-2; unclear D gene. The V end lost 7 bases, the J end lost 4 bases, and 22 bases lay between the germline ends. The CDR3 is 16 amino acids. The V gene's germline CDR1 is MNHNY and CDR2 SVGAGI (reference sequence). The CDR3: CASTQTGRDTTYGYTF. The CDR3 coding sequence is TGTGCCAGCACCCAAACCGGGAGAGACACAACCTATGGCTACACCTTC.

V usage is TRBV15 and J usage is TRBJ2-1, with TRBD2 matching 7 bases. J gave up 0 bases and V 1 base, and 9 bases lay outside the gene matches. The length of the CDR3 is 18 residues. Germline values: CDR1 LNHNV, CDR2 YYDKDF (reference sequence). Written as DNA, the CDR3 is TGTGCCACCAGCAGAGGGATTCCGGGCGGGAGCTCCTACAATGAGCAGTTCTTC. This codes for CATSRGIPGGSSYNEQFF.

The CDR3 sequence is CASSLVGGLNQPQHF. The CDR3 bases are TGTGCCAGCAGCCTGGTTGGTGGGTTGAATCAGCCCCAGCATTTT. The chain joins TRBV12-3 or TRBV12-4 to TRBJ1-5; D uncertain. V was trimmed by 6 bases and J by 4 bases, leaving 16 bases between them. CDR3 length equals 15 residues.

This clonotype was observed at least ten times. The chain joins TRBV20-1 to TRBJ2-3; D is unresolved. Germline loops: CDR1 DFQATT, CDR2 SNEGSKA (reference sequence). CDR3 length: 12 residues. V was trimmed by 6 bases and J by 2 bases, leaving 9 bases between them. The CDR3 coding sequence is TGCAGTGCGGGCAGGTCCACAGATACGCAGTATTTT. It specifies CSAGRSTDTQYF.

In this sample, this clonotype turned up a few times. The rearrangement uses TRBV5-1 and TRBJ2-3; 7 bases line up with TRBD2. The germline gives CDR1 SGHRS, CDR2 YFSETQ. CDR3 size: 14 residues. Trimming at V came to 3 bases and at J to 4 bases, leaving 5 bases not matched to a gene. The CDR3 DNA reads as TGCGCCAGCAGCTGGGGGAGGGTGGCAGATACGCAGTATTTT. It codes for CASSWGRVADTQYF. The full variable domain, with the rest looked up from reference TRBV5-1 and TRBJ2-3, is KAGVTQTPRYLIKTRGQQVTLSCSPISGHRSVSWYQQTPGQGLQFLFEYFSETQRNKGNFPGRFSGRQFSNSRSEMNVSTLELGDSALYLCASSWGRVADTQYFGPGTRLTVL.

The J gene is TRBJ2-1, the V gene TRBV20-1; 10 nucleotides line up with TRBD2. The V and J ends lost 1 base and 9 bases, in that order; junction bases with no gene match: 6. From germline, CDR1 is DFQATT and CDR2 SNEGSKA (reference sequence). The CDR3 is 14 residues long. The CDR3 coding sequence is TGCAGTGCTAGAGGACTAGCGGGCCAGGGTGAGCAGTTCTTC. As protein: CSARGLAGQGEQFF.

To note about this clonotype: At one end the junction does not follow the germline gene, possibly because of a read error. This chain joins TRBV12-3 or TRBV12-4 and TRBJ2-3; 10 bases line up with TRBD2. There are 16 residues in the CDR3. CDR3 sequence reads: CASTRRASGSTDTQYF. The DNA for the CDR3 is TGTGCCAGCACCCGACGGGCTAGCGGGAGCACGGATACGCAGTATTTT.

This clonotype was observed at least ten times. V and J are TRBV18 and TRBJ2-3; TRBD2 matches at 10 bases. This CDR3 contains 13 residues. Germline V gene data show CDR1 as KGHSH and CDR2 as LQKENI. Unmatched junction bases numbered 2, after V lost 9 bases and J lost 2 bases. The CDR3 DNA reads TGTGCCAGTAGCGGGAGGCTCACAGATACGCAGTATTTT. Amino acid sequence: CASSGRLTDTQYF.

The J gene is TRBJ1-5, the V gene TRBV20-1, with D possibly being TRBD1 (6 bases). Trimming pared 6 bases from V and 5 bases from J, leaving 17 bases between. Germline assignment: CDR1 DFQATT and CDR2 SNEGSKA (reference sequence). The CDR3 runs 14 residues. As DNA, the CDR3 is TGCAGTGCCCGTTTCAGGGGAAGGGATCAGCCCCAGCATTTT. It encodes CSARFRGRDQPQHF.

The chain uses TRBV3-1 and TRBJ2-7; the match to TRBD2 covers 8 bases. With V trimmed by 5 bases and J by 9 bases, 18 bases remained unmatched. The CDR3 is 16 residues long. Germline V CDR1 and CDR2: LGHDT, YNNKEL (reference sequence). The CDR3 DNA is TGTGCCAGCAGCACCCATGGACTAGCCGACCTGGGCGGGCAGTACTTC. This encodes CASSTHGLADLGGQYF.